Listed below are T cell receptor beta chains from one sample, sequenced in a study of blood T cell repertoires in COVID-19. The table came from immunoSEQ multiplex PCR; TCRdb's copy has only in-frame clones and leaves some out. Here the sample spans about 110,000 clones, 88% being singletons. What was sequenced was peripheral blood. These receptors all stem from a woman in her fifties or sixties with acute or convalescent COVID-19. The CDR3 runs from the conserved cysteine through the conserved F or W.

J | V | CDR3
TRBJ1-2 | TRBV5-1 | CASSSDSYYGYTF
TRBJ2-3 | TRBV18 | CASSTLAESTDTQYF
TRBJ2-7 | TRBV19 | CASRGQGVGYEQYF
TRBJ2-1 | TRBV10-3 | CAISGILGEQFF
TRBJ2-1 | TRBV5-8 | CASPSGGMYNEQFF
TRBJ2-3 | TRBV27 | CASSYREGDTQYF
TRBJ1-5 | TRBV12-3/TRBV12-4 | CASSATDNQPQHF
TRBJ1-2 | TRBV2 | CASSGQGDGYTF
TRBJ2-3 | TRBV7-2 | CASSVAGGPGTDTQYF
TRBJ2-2 | TRBV24-1 | CATSDPTSAGELFF
TRBJ2-5 | TRBV5-1 | CASSFIPTGSQETQYF
TRBJ1-1 | TRBV19 | CASRHSGGTEAFF
TRBJ2-7 | TRBV5-1 | CASSLAWDRSYEQYF
TRBJ1-1 | TRBV10-1 | CASSQGAYTEAFF
TRBJ2-3 | TRBV3-1/TRBV3-2 | CASSPPLGSGRPTDTQYF
TRBJ1-2 | TRBV6-5 | CASSLTGGSGYTF
TRBJ2-1 | TRBV6-6 | CASSYSRSVNEQFF
TRBJ2-1 | TRBV27 | CASTKRDPYNEQFF
TRBJ2-1 | TRBV6-1 | CASSEVGEYNEQFF
TRBJ2-7 | TRBV27 | CASSSGTSFYEQYF
TRBJ2-7 | TRBV7-2 | CASSLVPGNEQYF
TRBJ1-4 | TRBV4-2 | CASRQGTNEKLFF
TRBJ2-7 | TRBV6-1 | CASSELTGGLYEQYF
TRBJ2-3 | TRBV18 | CASSRGTSGSTDTQYF
TRBJ1-5 | TRBV9 | CASSVTGGNQPQHF
TRBJ2-3 | TRBV19 | CASRASGSTDTQYF
TRBJ2-7 | TRBV30 | CAWSPFPNEQYF
TRBJ2-7 | TRBV28 | CASSTGPLYEQYF
TRBJ2-5 | TRBV2 | CASQGLAGGGKRETQYF
TRBJ2-1 | TRBV28 | CASSGGLAGVPSSYNEQFF
TRBJ2-6 | TRBV7-7 | CASSPTFGSGANVLTF
TRBJ2-7 | TRBV3-1/TRBV3-2 | CASSETSGSPYEQYF
TRBJ2-3 | TRBV14 | CASSRDRVVDTQYF
TRBJ2-5 | TRBV7-9 | CASSFGQGQETQYF
TRBJ2-3 | TRBV6-5 | CASNGLAGRTDTQYF
TRBJ2-3 | TRBV7-2 | CASSPTLLAGKTDTQYF
TRBJ2-2 | TRBV18 | CASSPRQGAAGELFF
TRBJ1-5 | TRBV7-9 | CASSPTGQGPNQPQHF
TRBJ2-1 | TRBV3-1/TRBV3-2 | CASSQGRLSRTGKPNEQFF
TRBJ1-2 | TRBV9 | CASSVVPPGGSPHYGYTF